The source of this T cell receptor beta chain is a study of blood T cell repertoires in COVID-19. Overall study: The United States, Italy and Spain were the sources of the acute and convalescent COVID-19 samples. PBMCs, B-cell-depleted T cells, or T cells provided the cDNA or gDNA that made up the material.

Only in-frame clones appear in the TCRdb table, and some are missing; sequencing was by immunoSEQ multiplex PCR. The data show a few hundred thousand clones, roughly nine tenths seen once. Germline-derived CDR1 and CDR2 are SGDLS and YYNGEE. CDR3 length: 14 residues. The trim removed 3 bases at V and 6 bases at J, leaving 5 bases unmatched. Sequenced sample: PBMCs or T cells enriched from blood (not recorded which). The chain combines TRBV9 with TRBJ1-5; 8 positions match TRBD1. The receptor's source is a woman aged 25 to 39 who had recovered from COVID-19. CDR3 DNA: TGTGCCAGCAGCGCCTCAGGGGGCTTTCAGCCCCAGCATTTT. Protein sequence: CASSASGGFQPQHF.